Listed below are T cell receptor beta chains from one sample, sequenced in a study of cytomegalovirus exposure and HLA in healthy donors. Assay used: immunoSEQ multiplex PCR; TCRdb lists only in-frame clones, some missing. The table shows about 120,000 clones, with around 10% occurring only once. The sample comprised PBMCs. These receptors came from a young man in good health and CMV-seronegative. CDR3s include the opening cysteine and the closing phenylalanine or tryptophan. A D gene is named only where the DNA matches it firmly. Part of the rows lack a size; the others show once, few, many or a class for expanded clones.

TRBJ2-4 . 18 TRBV11-3 few TGTGCCAGCAGCAGTCAAAAGGGGGTTGACCTAGCCAAAAACATTCAGTACTTC CASSSQKGVDLAKNIQYF
TRBJ2-7 TRBD1 14 TRBV5-6 few TGTGCCAGCAGCGCGGGACAGGGGGGATCGAGGCAGTACTTC CASSAGQGGSRQYF
TRBJ1-5 . 15 TRBV28 few TGTGCCAGCAGTTTACAGGGACAAGGGAATCAGCCCCAGCATTTT CASSLQGQGNQPQHF
TRBJ2-2 TRBD1 16 TRBV4-1 few TGCGCCAGCAGCCAAGGGGGACAGGGGCGCACCGGGGAGCTGTTTTTT CASSQGGQGRTGELFF
TRBJ2-5 . 16 TRBV19 . TGTGCCAGTAGTCTGGGGGGTCAACAGTCCAGAGAGACCCAGTACTTC CASSLGGQQSRETQYF
TRBJ1-3 . 15 TRBV7-2 few TGTGCCAGCAGCTCCACGTCTATGGGGCTGGGCACCATATATTTT CASSSTSMGLGTIYF
TRBJ1-3 . 14 TRBV30 . TGTGCCTGGAGTGACGGAGGATCTGGAAACACCATATATTTT CAWSDGGSGNTIYF
TRBJ1-2 . 12 TRBV11-2 few TGTGCCAGCAGCTTAGAAGGAGGGGGCTACACCTTC CASSLEGGGYTF
TRBJ2-1 . 13 TRBV7-9 few TGTGCCAGCAGCGGCCAGACAGGTAATGAGCAGTTCTTC CASSGQTGNEQFF
TRBJ2-7 TRBD1 16 TRBV5-7 few TGTGCCAGCAGCCTATACACCGGGACAGGGTGCTACGAGCAGTACTTC CASSLYTGTGCYEQYF
TRBJ1-1 . 13 TRBV7-9 few TGTGCCAGCGGATACAGGGACGCGAGGGAAGCTTTCTTT CASGYRDAREAFF
TRBJ2-1 TRBD1 14 TRBV7-2 . TGTGCCGTCTCCCGGGACAGCTCCTACAATGAGCAGTTCTTC CAVSRDSSYNEQFF
TRBJ1-1 TRBD1 14 TRBV28 few TGTGCCAGCACCTACGGGACAGGGGGCACTGAAGCTTTCTTT CASTYGTGGTEAFF
TRBJ1-2 . 11 TRBV25-1 few TGTGCCAGCAGTGAATTATATGGCTACACCTTC CASSELYGYTF
TRBJ1-1 . 14 TRBV7-9 . TGTGCCAGCAGCTTAGTGCGGGAAGGCACTGAAGCTTTCTTT CASSLVREGTEAFF
TRBJ1-1 TRBD1 17 TRBV7-2 . TGTGCCAGCAGCTTAGCTGGTACAGGGGGCGGGAACACTGAAGCTTTCTTT CASSLAGTGGGNTEAFF
TRBJ2-2 . 13 TRBV9 . TGTGCCAGCAGCCGTAAGGGGACCGGGGAGCTGTTTTTT CASSRKGTGELFF
TRBJ1-2 . 13 TRBV29-1 . TGCAGCGTTCAAGGGGGGCGGAACTATGGCTACACCTTC CSVQGGRNYGYTF
TRBJ2-7 . 15 TRBV18 . TGTGCCAGCTCACCCATACTCCAAAGCTCCTACGAGCAGTACTTC CASSPILQSSYEQYF
TRBJ2-2 TRBD1 14 TRBV6-1 few TGTGCCAGCAGTGGACAGGGGAACACCGGGGAGCTGTTTTTT CASSGQGNTGELFF
TRBJ1-5 . 19 TRBV11-2 . TGTGCCAGCAGCGCCGACATCCTAGACAGTCCTTATAGCAATCAGCCCCAGCATTTT CASSADILDSPYSNQPQHF
TRBJ2-3 . 14 TRBV5-6 . TGTGCCAGCAGCTATGAAGAGGGCACAGATACGCAGTATTTT CASSYEEGTDTQYF
TRBJ1-6 . 12 TRBV2 . TGTGCCAGCAGTGACGGTCAAGCACCCCTCCACTTT CASSDGQAPLHF
TRBJ2-7 TRBD2 17 TRBV11-3 . TGTGCCAGCAGCTTAGACAGACTAGCGGACCTCTCCTACGAGCAGTACTTC CASSLDRLADLSYEQYF
TRBJ2-5 TRBD2 16 TRBV4-3 few TGCGCCAGCAGCCAAGATAAAGCGGGGGGATGGGAGACCCAGTACTTC CASSQDKAGGWETQYF
TRBJ1-2 TRBD1 13 TRBV4-1 . TGCGCCAGCAGCCGGGGACAGGGAGATGGCTACACCTTC CASSRGQGDGYTF
TRBJ1-1 . 18 TRBV7-9 few TGTGCCAGCAGCTTAGTACGTTTCCGGGACAACATGAACACTGAAGCTTTCTTT CASSLVRFRDNMNTEAFF
TRBJ1-4 TRBD1 17 TRBV14 . TGTGCCAGCAGCCTTCGGGGAACCGGGACAGGGAACGAAAAACTGTTTTTT CASSLRGTGTGNEKLFF
TRBJ1-5 . 14 TRBV5-5 . TGTGCCAGCAGCCAGGGGCTTGACCTTCAGCCCCAGCATTTT CASSQGLDLQPQHF
TRBJ2-5 TRBD2 14 TRBV28 few TGTGCCAGCAGTTCCCAGGGAGGGATGGAGACCCAGTACTTC CASSSQGGMETQYF
TRBJ2-7 . 11 TRBV6-5 . TGTGCCGCAGGCAACTCCTACGAGCAGTACTTC CAAGNSYEQYF
TRBJ2-7 . 13 TRBV30 . TGTGCCTGGAGTATCACTTATGATTACGAGCAGTACTTC CAWSITYDYEQYF
TRBJ2-3 TRBD2 17 TRBV2 few TGTGCCAGCAGTCATCCTACTAGCGGGACCGGGGAAGATACGCAGTATTTT CASSHPTSGTGEDTQYF
TRBJ1-1 . 13 TRBV4-1 few TGCGCCAGCAGCCAACCGCCAGGGGAAGAAGCTTTCTTT CASSQPPGEEAFF
TRBJ1-5 . 15 TRBV18 few TGTGCCAGCTCACCGACAGGAAATAGCAATCAGCCCCAGCATTTT CASSPTGNSNQPQHF
TRBJ1-2 TRBD1 14 TRBV14 few TGTGCCAGCAGCCAAGAGGACAGGGGCAGCGGCTACACCTTC CASSQEDRGSGYTF
TRBJ2-3 TRBD2 18 TRBV11-2 . TGTGCCAGCAGCTCGAGACTAGCGGGAGAGGTCTATACAGATACGCAGTATTTT CASSSRLAGEVYTDTQYF
TRBJ2-1 TRBD2 13 TRBV29-1 . TGCAGCGTTGCGGGAGGGCCGGGCAATGAGCAGTTCTTC CSVAGGPGNEQFF
TRBJ2-1 TRBD2 13 TRBV14 . TGTGCCAGCAGCCAAGATTGGCGGGGGGGTCAGTTCTTC CASSQDWRGGQFF